The rows below give T cell receptor beta chains drawn from one sample of a study of a mutant IDH1 vaccine in newly diagnosed glioma. Sequencing used immunoSEQ multiplex PCR; TCRdb keeps in-frame clones, though not all of them. The sample consists of fewer than 25,000 clones, approximately 84% of them appearing once. What these receptors recognize is not known. This sample comprised PBMCs, obtained from a glioma patient whose treatment included an IDH1 peptide vaccine. Receptors were obtained from a man aged 35 to 55 with glioma. Each CDR3 is given with its conserved first and last residue. The D gene is left open where the match is weak.

TRBJ2-3 TRBV19 - TGTGCCAGTAGCCCGCACGGGGCCACAGATACGCAGTATTTT CASSPHGATDTQYF
TRBJ2-3 TRBV5-1 - TGCGCCAGCTGCCGGCGGGACCGCACAGATACGCAGTATTTT CASCRRDRTDTQYF
TRBJ1-1 TRBV21-1 - TGTGCCAGCAGCATACCGGGACGCTCACTCACTGAAGCTTTCTTT CASSIPGRSLTEAFF
TRBJ2-3 TRBV19 - TGTGCCAGTAGTATTCGGGAGCCAGATACGCAGTATTTT CASSIREPDTQYF
TRBJ1-1 TRBV4-3 - TGCGCCAGCAGCCACAGCAGGGGGAACACTGAAGCTTTCTTT CASSHSRGNTEAFF
TRBJ2-3 TRBV12-5 - TGTGCTAGTGGTTTGGGGACTACAGATACGCAGTATTTT CASGLGTTDTQYF
TRBJ2-1 TRBV7-2 - TGTGCCAGCAGCAATAAGCTTGGAGGCCTCTACAATGAGCAGTTCTTC CASSNKLGGLYNEQFF
TRBJ2-4 TRBV14 - TGTGCCAGCAGCCAAGGACTAGTTAGGAACATTCAGTACTTC CASSQGLVRNIQYF
TRBJ1-1 TRBV29-1 - TGCAGCGTAGTGACCGACGCCAGGGCTTTCTTT CSVVTDARAFF
TRBJ2-7 TRBV11-2 - TGTGCCAGCAGCTTATTTGGGGGAAGTGGTGGCTACGAGCAGTACTTC CASSLFGGSGGYEQYF
TRBJ1-5 TRBV19 TRBD1 TGTGCCACTCAATTCGGACAGGGCCTTTATAGCAATCAGCCCCAGCATTTT CATQFGQGLYSNQPQHF
TRBJ1-5 TRBV6-1 TRBD1 TGTGCCAGCAGGTGGACAGGGGAAGGCAATCAGCCCCAGCATTTT CASRWTGEGNQPQHF
TRBJ1-5 TRBV7-9 - TGTGCCAGCAGCTTAGCCGCTGGGGCCAATCAGCCCCAGCATTTT CASSLAAGANQPQHF
TRBJ1-3 TRBV6-1 - TGTGCCAGCAGGGACACAGGCACCATATATTTT CASRDTGTIYF
TRBJ2-1 TRBV6-5 - TGTGCCAGCAGTTTGACCTTGAACAATGAGCAGTTCTTC CASSLTLNNEQFF
TRBJ2-1 TRBV4-3 TRBD2 TGCGCCAGCAGCCAGGACGGGAGGCCCTCCTACAATGAGCAGTTCTTC CASSQDGRPSYNEQFF
TRBJ2-6 TRBV18 - TGTGCCAGCTCACGGTCTTCGGGAAAAGGTGGGGCCAACGTCCTGACTTTC CASSRSSGKGGANVLTF
TRBJ1-1 TRBV20-1 - TGCAGTGCTAGAGATAAACTTGAAGCTTTCTTT CSARDKLEAFF
TRBJ1-5 TRBV6-5 - TGTGCCAGCAGCCGAGGGTCGGGTCAGCCCCAGCATTTT CASSRGSGQPQHF
TRBJ2-1 TRBV4-1 - TGCGCCAGCAGCCAAGATCAGGGTTTTGAGCAGTTCTTC CASSQDQGFEQFF
TRBJ1-1 TRBV7-3 - TGTGCCAGCAGCTTAGGAGGGCTGAACACTGAAGCTTTCTTT CASSLGGLNTEAFF
TRBJ2-1 TRBV29-1 - TGCAGCGTTGAAGATAGGGCAGTGAGGGGGAGATACAATGAGCAGTTCTTC CSVEDRAVRGRYNEQFF
TRBJ1-3 TRBV6-5 - TGTGCCAGCAGTTACTCATTCCAGTACGGAAACACCATATATTTT CASSYSFQYGNTIYF